The sequence of this T cell receptor (beta chain) was determined in a study of shared clonotypes between healthy human individuals (TCRdb year 2020). Background for the entire study: The cohort comprised a couple of women and a few men aged 18 to 49 years. Leukapheresis yielded between about 0.8 and 8.9 billion PBMCs per donor. To increase sequencing depth and limit assay-specific biases, different laboratories used diverse techniques to prepare libraries and sequence TCR repertoires. To estimate repertoire size and how much clonotype sharing occurs between individuals, the study deeply sequenced the blood TCR repertoires of five healthy adults.

A note on this clone: Its antigen is not yet known. It has no much larger one-base neighbor in the sample; base qualities were not kept.

What the research found in general, with its limitations: Sampling was restricted to blood, and TCR repertoires in tissues likely differ from the TCR repertoires found in blood. Because the study included a small number of donors, the genetic and exposure-history diversity represented was limited. Pairwise subsampling led to the expectation that sequencing depth would affect the degree of clonotype sharing among donors.

Spanning cysteine to phenylalanine, the CDR3 consists of 15 amino acids. Just CDR3 DNA is preserved here, 45 bases in frame from base 1. The germline V end is reduced by 6 bases and the J end by 8 bases; junction bases left unmatched: 15. The germline V gene sets CDR1 to MGHDK and CDR2 to SYGVNS. The donors were healthy, HIV-negative adults who had no recently reported acute infections or vaccinations. Every donor was a Caucasian adult living in Nashville, Tennessee, USA. For unsorted samples, about 90 million PBMCs were counted, and genomic DNA was extracted using the QIAamp DNA Blood Mini kit. Blood was obtained by leukapheresis, after which PBMCs were separated by Ficoll-Histopaque density gradient centrifugation and cryopreserved in liquid nitrogen vapor phase. TCR CDR3 regions were amplified from genomic DNA by multiplex PCR using the deep immunoSEQ assay. Genomic DNA extracted from each cell subset was distributed evenly over all wells of several immunoSEQ 96-well plates, and each plate served as one replicate. For unsorted PBMC, each replicate PCR was loaded with roughly 330 ng genomic DNA, equivalent to tens of thousands of T cell genomes. Genomic DNA from unsorted PBMC was sequenced over ten immunoSEQ deep assay plates. Purified libraries were quantified with a Qubit 3.0 fluorometer, sized on a Bioanalyzer 2100, and re-quantified with the KAPA Library Quantification kit. Every immunoSEQ 96-well plate was sequenced on a dedicated single-read 150-cycle Illumina NextSeq 550 flow cell. The study's own analysis went as follows. The immunoSEQ output contained only junctional sequences without quality scores, so filtering could not match that applied to full-length reads. Sequences were annotated with PyIR, a Python wrapper for IgBLAST v1.9, and V/J genes and CDR3 were assigned using IMGT germline references. Reads with weak V/J assignments (E-value above 1e-6), missing CDR3, stop codons, out-of-frame junctions, or ambiguous translated residues were removed. V3J clonotypes were defined as sequences sharing an identical inferred V gene, J gene, and CDR3 amino acid sequence. To compute the percentage overlap between repertoires, the number of shared unique clonotypes was divided by the size of the smaller repertoire. Three approaches were used to assess repertoire richness: RTK rarefaction, the Chao1 estimator, and Recon v2.1 estimates of unobserved clonotypes. This immuneACCESS table, as held by TCRdb, lists in-frame sequences with V and J called but not all clones. Of the missing ones, under half trace to an unresolved V gene in checked studies; the others have no known cause. For V, J and clone size, that table is used; D and trimming come from the DNA. Here the sample has about half a million clones; about 80% occur a single time. Of the sample, roughly 12% is held by the ten largest clones.

The rearranged segments are TRBV25-1 and TRBJ2-5; a stretch of 7 junction bases matches TRBD2. What was sequenced was PBMCs. The TCR was taken from a woman aged 40 to 50 in good health. Some clones in this sample may be carry-over from other donors' samples. The sequence in DNA is TGTGCCAGCAGCATCTCACGGGGCGGGAGAGGAACCCAGTACTTC. The resulting protein is CASSISRGGRGTQYF.